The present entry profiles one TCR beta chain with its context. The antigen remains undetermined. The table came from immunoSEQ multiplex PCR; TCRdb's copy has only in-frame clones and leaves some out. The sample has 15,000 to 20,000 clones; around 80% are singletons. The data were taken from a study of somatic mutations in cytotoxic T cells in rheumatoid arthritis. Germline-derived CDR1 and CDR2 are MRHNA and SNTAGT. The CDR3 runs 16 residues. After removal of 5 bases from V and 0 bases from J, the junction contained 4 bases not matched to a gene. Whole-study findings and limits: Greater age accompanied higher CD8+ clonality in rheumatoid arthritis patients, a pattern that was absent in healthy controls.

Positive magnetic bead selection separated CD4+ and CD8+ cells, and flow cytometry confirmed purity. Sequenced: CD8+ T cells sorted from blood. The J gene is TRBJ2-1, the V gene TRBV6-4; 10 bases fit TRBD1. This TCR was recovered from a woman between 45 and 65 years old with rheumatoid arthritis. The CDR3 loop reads CASSRTGGVSYNEQFF. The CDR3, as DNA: TGTGCCAGCAGTCGGACAGGGGGTGTCTCCTACAATGAGCAGTTCTTC.